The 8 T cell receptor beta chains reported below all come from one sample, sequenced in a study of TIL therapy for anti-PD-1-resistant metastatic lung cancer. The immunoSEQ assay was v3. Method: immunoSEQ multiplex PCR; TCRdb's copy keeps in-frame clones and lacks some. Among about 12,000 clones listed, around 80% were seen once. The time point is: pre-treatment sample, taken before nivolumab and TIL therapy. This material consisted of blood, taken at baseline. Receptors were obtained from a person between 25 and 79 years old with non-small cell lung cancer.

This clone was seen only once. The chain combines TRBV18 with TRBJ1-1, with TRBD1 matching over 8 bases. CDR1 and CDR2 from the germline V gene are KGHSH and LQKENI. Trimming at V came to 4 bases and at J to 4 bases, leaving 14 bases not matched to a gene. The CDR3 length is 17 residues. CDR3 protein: CASSLDRVGTWGTEAFF. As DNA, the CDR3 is TGTGCCAGCTCACTGGACAGGGTGGGAACTTGGGGCACTGAAGCTTTCTTT.

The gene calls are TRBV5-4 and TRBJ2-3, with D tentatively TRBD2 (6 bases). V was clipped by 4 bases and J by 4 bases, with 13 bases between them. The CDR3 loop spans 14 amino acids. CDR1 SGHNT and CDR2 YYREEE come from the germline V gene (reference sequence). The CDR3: CASSQRGGADTQYF. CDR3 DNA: TGTGCCAGCAGCCAGCGAGGAGGGGCAGATACGCAGTATTTT.

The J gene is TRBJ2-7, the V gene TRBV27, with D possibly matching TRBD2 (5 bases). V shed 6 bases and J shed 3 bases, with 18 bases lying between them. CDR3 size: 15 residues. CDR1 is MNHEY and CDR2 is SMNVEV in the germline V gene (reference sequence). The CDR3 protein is CASRRAAEGFYEQYF. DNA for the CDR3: TGTGCCAGCAGGAGGGCCGCGGAAGGGTTCTACGAGCAGTACTTC.

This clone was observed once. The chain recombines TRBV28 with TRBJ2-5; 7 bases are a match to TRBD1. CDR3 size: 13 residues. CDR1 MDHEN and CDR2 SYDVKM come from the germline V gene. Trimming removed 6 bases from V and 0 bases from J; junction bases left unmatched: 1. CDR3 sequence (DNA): TGTGCCAGCAGGACAGGGTACCAAGAGACCCAGTACTTC. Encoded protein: CASRTGYQETQYF.

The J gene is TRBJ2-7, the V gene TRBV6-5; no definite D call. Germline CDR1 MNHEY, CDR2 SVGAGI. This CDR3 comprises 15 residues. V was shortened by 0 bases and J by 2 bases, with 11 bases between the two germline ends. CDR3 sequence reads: CASSYSAKGTYEQYF. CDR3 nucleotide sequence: TGTGCCAGCAGTTACTCGGCCAAGGGAACCTACGAGCAGTACTTC.

The CDR3 DNA sequence: TGTGCCAGCAGTGAAATGGGACAGGGGGCTAGTGAGCAGTACTTC. Translated: CASSEMGQGASEQYF. The chain carries TRBV2 and TRBJ2-7, with TRBD1 identical over 12 bases. This CDR3 is built from 15 residues. The ends lost 2 bases at V and 7 bases at J; junction bases unmatched: 6. Per the germline V gene, CDR1 is SNHLY and CDR2 is FYNNEI.

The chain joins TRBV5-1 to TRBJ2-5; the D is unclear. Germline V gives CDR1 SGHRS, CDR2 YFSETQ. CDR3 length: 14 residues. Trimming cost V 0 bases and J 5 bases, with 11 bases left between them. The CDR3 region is CASSLGVIGETQYF. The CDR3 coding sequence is TGCGCCAGCAGCTTGGGAGTAATTGGGGAGACCCAGTACTTC.

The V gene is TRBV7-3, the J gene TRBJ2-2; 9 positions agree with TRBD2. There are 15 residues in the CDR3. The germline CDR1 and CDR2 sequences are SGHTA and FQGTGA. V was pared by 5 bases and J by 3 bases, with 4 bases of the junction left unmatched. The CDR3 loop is CASSRSGSDTGELFF. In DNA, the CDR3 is TGTGCCAGCAGCCGTAGCGGGAGCGACACCGGGGAGCTGTTTTTT.